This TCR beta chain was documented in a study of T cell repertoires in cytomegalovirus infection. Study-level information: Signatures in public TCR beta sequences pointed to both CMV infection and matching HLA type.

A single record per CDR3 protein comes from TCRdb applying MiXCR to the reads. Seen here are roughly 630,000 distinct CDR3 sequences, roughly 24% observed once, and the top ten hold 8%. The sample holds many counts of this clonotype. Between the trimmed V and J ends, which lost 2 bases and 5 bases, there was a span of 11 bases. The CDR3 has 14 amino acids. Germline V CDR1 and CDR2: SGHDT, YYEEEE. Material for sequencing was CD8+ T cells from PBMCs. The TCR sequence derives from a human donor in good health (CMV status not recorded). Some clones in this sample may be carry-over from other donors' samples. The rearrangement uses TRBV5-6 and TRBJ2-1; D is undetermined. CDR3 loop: CASSLGRPHNEQFF. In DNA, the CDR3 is TGTGCCAGCAGCTTAGGACGCCCCCACAATGAGCAGTTCTTC. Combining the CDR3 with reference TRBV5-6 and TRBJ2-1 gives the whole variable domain DAGVTQSPTHLIKTRGQQVTLRCSPKSGHDTVSWYQQALGQGPQFIFQYYEEEERQRGNFPDRFSGHQFPNYSSELNVNALLLGDSALYLCASSLGRPHNEQFFGPGTRLTVL.